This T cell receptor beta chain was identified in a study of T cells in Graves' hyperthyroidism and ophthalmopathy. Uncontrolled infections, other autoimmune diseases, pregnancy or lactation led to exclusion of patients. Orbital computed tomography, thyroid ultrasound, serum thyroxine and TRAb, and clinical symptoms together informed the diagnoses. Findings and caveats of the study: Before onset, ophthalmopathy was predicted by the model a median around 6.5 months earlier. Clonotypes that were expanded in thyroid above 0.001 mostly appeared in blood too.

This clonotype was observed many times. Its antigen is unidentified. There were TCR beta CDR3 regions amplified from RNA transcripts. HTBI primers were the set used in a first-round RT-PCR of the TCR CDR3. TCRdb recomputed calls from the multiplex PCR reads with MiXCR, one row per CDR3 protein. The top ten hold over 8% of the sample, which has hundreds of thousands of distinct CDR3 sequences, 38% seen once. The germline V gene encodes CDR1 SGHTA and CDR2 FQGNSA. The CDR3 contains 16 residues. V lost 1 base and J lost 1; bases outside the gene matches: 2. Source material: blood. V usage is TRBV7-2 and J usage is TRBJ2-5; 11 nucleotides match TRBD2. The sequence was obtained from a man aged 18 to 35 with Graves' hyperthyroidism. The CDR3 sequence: CASSLELAGGQETQYF. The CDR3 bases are TGTGCCAGCAGCTTAGAGCTAGCGGGAGGCCAAGAGACCCAGTACTTC.